This TCR beta chain was retrieved from a study of long-term antiretroviral therapy in people with HIV. Researchers secured at least one pre-ART and at least two post-ART PBMC samples from each donor. Each HIV participant was treated in the United States. With survey level as its setting, the immunoSEQ assay was v3.0. The repertoire was sequenced with immunoSEQ multiplex PCR; TCRdb's copy has only in-frame clones and lacks some. The sample includes 15,000 or so clones, around 90% seen only once; the top ten take around 10%. Overall study results and limits: Subsequent to ART, diversity was augmented yet persisted below that of transplant donor controls.

As for this clone: Its antigen is as yet unknown.

The V end lost 5 bases, the J end lost 3 bases, and 16 bases lay between the germline ends. There are 16 residues in the CDR3. CDR1 is SGHNT and CDR2 is YENEEA in the germline V gene. The source is a man between 40 and 49 years old with HIV. This specimen was unsorted PBMCs, taken 6.2 years after starting antiretroviral therapy. The chain employs TRBV11-3 and TRBJ2-2; the D gene is possibly TRBD1 (8 bases). The CDR3 loop is CASSPRQGRDTGELFF. The CDR3 DNA reads as TGTGCCAGCAGCCCGAGACAGGGGAGGGACACCGGGGAGCTGTTTTTT.